This T cell receptor (beta chain) was observed in a study of CD8 T cells in ankylosing spondylitis. Study results and caveats: Significant enrichment of disease-linked clones was reported in matched ankylosing spondylitis synovial fluid. Characteristic, it appeared, of ankylosing spondylitis blood was a TCR beta motif of 7 or 8 highly homologous variants.

The ends were cut back, 5 bases at V and 1 base at J, with 9 bases in the middle. CDR3 length: 13 amino acids. The germline CDR1 and CDR2 sequences are SGHTA and FQGNSA. This clonotype was recorded at least ten times. The antigen is not known. A single record per CDR3 protein comes from TCRdb applying MiXCR to the 5' RACE reads. Found here are around 180,000 distinct CDR3 sequences, 10% to 15% of them singletons; the top ten hold about 10%. The sequenced sample was blood, either unsorted or a sorted T cell fraction (not recorded which). The TCR originated in a female donor with ankylosing spondylitis or in good health (not recorded which). The chain couples TRBV7-2 to TRBJ2-7; tentative D call: TRBD2 (5 bases). CDR3 sequence: CASSGRTSYEQYF. The CDR3 DNA is TGTGCCAGCAGCGGACGGACTTCCTACGAGCAGTACTTC.